These 2 T cell receptor beta chains were sequenced from one sample in a study of blood T cell repertoires in COVID-19 (dated by TCRdb to the early 2020s). Receptor libraries were prepared by the immunoSEQ multiplex PCR assay. TCRdb took over this immuneACCESS table, retaining in-frame rearrangements with V and J assigned. Such tables are incomplete; in checked studies, under half of the missing clones stem from an unresolved V gene, and the remainder is unexplained. This sample gives 150,000 or so clones in total; 80% to 90% of them show up just once. Around 19% of the sample comes from the top ten. The source material was peripheral blood. These receptors came from a woman aged 80 or over with acute or convalescent COVID-19.

The chain combines TRBV7-9 with TRBJ2-5, with D perhaps TRBD2 (6 bases). V was trimmed by 5 bases and J by 4 bases, leaving 23 bases between them. The CDR3 is made up of 17 amino acids. Looked up from germline, CDR1 is SEHNR and CDR2 is FQNEAQ (reference sequence). CDR3: CASSPISGGWRVETQYF. CDR3 nucleotides: TGTGCCAGCAGCCCCATCAGTGGGGGATGGAGGGTAGAGACCCAGTACTTC.

V gene TRBV24-1 combines with J gene TRBJ1-3, with 7 bases fitting TRBD1. Per germline, CDR1 KGHDR and CDR2 SFDVKD. The CDR3 runs 15 residues. The V segment lost 3 bases and the J segment 2 bases; nucleotides outside the gene matches: 3. CDR3 protein: CATSDRTGAGNTIYF. CDR3 in DNA: TGTGCCACCAGTGATCGAACAGGGGCTGGAAACACCATATATTTT.